Below, 9 T cell receptor beta chains from the same sample are listed, as sequenced in a study of blood T cell repertoires in COVID-19 (TCRdb year 2020). Library preparation was by the immunoSEQ multiplex PCR assay. In TCRdb, the immuneACCESS table is reduced to in-frame sequences with V and J assigned. These tables do not hold every clone; where another copy was compared, an unresolved V gene accounts for under half, and the others remain unexplained. This sample lists roughly 140,000 clones; 85% were detected once. Around 3% of the sample belongs to the ten largest clones. Input material: peripheral blood. These receptors were obtained from a middle-aged man with acute or convalescent COVID-19.

The chain has TRBV6-1 and TRBJ2-7; no definite D call. In germline, CDR1 is MNHNS, CDR2 SASEGT. With 2 bases removed from V and 0 bases from J, the gap between germline ends came to 11 bases. The CDR3 consists of 15 residues. The CDR3 nucleotides read TGTGCCAGCAGTGAAATAGGAGACTCCTCCTACGAGCAGTACTTC. Protein product: CASSEIGDSSYEQYF.

The V and J genes are TRBV27 and TRBJ2-6, with a weak D call TRBD1 (6 bases). The V gene lost 5 bases and the J gene lost 2 bases, with 16 bases spanning the gap. The germline V gene encodes CDR1 MNHEY and CDR2 SMNVEV (reference sequence). The CDR3 has 17 residues. CDR3 sequence (DNA): TGTGCCAGCAGTCAACAGGGTAGAACTCCTGGGGCCAACGTCCTGACTTTC. It is translated as CASSQQGRTPGANVLTF.

V usage is TRBV5-8 and J usage is TRBJ1-6, with 9 bases that match TRBD1. The CDR3 is 16 amino acids. V shed 4 bases and J 5 bases; nucleotides not matched to a gene: 7. CDR1 and CDR2 (germline): SGHTS, YDEGEE. Here the CDR3 DNA reads TGTGCCAGCAGCCTACGGACAGGGGCCGATAATTCACCCCTCCACTTT. Translating gives CASSLRTGADNSPLHF. Full variable domain (remainder filled in from reference TRBV5-8 and TRBJ1-6): EAGVTQSPTHLIKTRGQQATLRCSPISGHTSVYWYQQALGLGLQFLLWYDEGEERNRGNFPPRFSGRQFPNYSSELNVNALELEDSALYLCASSLRTGADNSPLHFGNGTRLTVT.

This chain uses TRBV3-1 (or the pseudogene TRBV3-2) with TRBJ1-1, with D possibly matching TRBD1 (6 bases). The CDR3 runs to 14 residues. CDR1 is LGHDT, CDR2 YNNKEL, per germline (reference sequence). Trimming removed 2 bases at V and 3 bases at J, with 10 bases between. The CDR3 protein is CASSQLPGDTEAFF. The CDR3 DNA reads TGTGCCAGCAGCCAATTGCCAGGGGACACTGAAGCTTTCTTT.

The chain recombines TRBV24-1 with TRBJ1-2, with D tentatively TRBD1 (5 bases). Trimming removed 9 bases at V and 8 bases at J, with 15 bases between. This CDR3 has 12 amino acids. Germline CDR1 reads KGHDR; CDR2 reads SFDVKD. In nucleotides, the CDR3 is TGTGCCACCTGGGATGACAGTGGGGGCTACACCTTC. This codes for CATWDDSGGYTF.

The chain links TRBV5-1 to TRBJ2-1, with 14 bases aligning to TRBD2. Germline CDR1 reads SGHRS; CDR2 reads YFSETQ. J lost 0 bases, V lost 5 bases, and 10 bases had no gene match. The CDR3 covers 19 residues. The CDR3 loop reads CASRGAGTSGGPSYNEQFF. The CDR3 coding sequence is TGCGCCAGCAGGGGGGCCGGGACTAGCGGGGGCCCCTCCTACAATGAGCAGTTCTTC.

The chain employs TRBV5-1 and TRBJ1-1; D uncertain. Germline CDR1 and CDR2: SGHRS and YFSETQ. The CDR3 consists of 12 residues. The V and J ends lost 4 bases and 1 base respectively, with 5 bases between them. CDR3 in DNA: TGCGCCAGCAGCGAGAGGAACACTGAAGCTTTCTTT. Amino acids: CASSERNTEAFF.

This clone was detected only once. The chain couples TRBV30 to TRBJ2-3; 12 nucleotides line up with TRBD1. Trimming removed 4 bases from V and 7 bases from J; junction bases left unmatched: 9. Germline V gene data show CDR1 as GTSNPN and CDR2 as SVGIG (reference sequence). This CDR3 region has 15 residues. CDR3 in DNA: TGTGCCTGGAATCTTCCGGGACAGGGGGCGAATACGCAGTATTTT. Amino acids: CAWNLPGQGANTQYF.

The rearrangement joins TRBV24-1 to TRBJ1-1; D remains ambiguous. Per germline, CDR1 KGHDR and CDR2 SFDVKD. This CDR3 contains 11 residues. Trimming stripped 9 bases from V and 4 bases from J, with 8 bases between. DNA of the CDR3: TGTGCCACCGGCCGGGGCACTGAAGCTTTCTTT. It yields the protein CATGRGTEAFF.